The clone carrying this TCR beta chain was detected only once. Looked up from germline, CDR1 is MNHEY and CDR2 is SMNVEV (reference sequence). The CDR3 is 14 residues long. Trimming took off 4 bases at V and 0 bases at J, with 7 bases between the two ends. CD8 cells classed as naive were CD45RO-negative and positively selected for CCR7, excluding terminally differentiated effector memory CD45RA+ cells. This entry comes from a study of shared clonotypes between healthy human individuals. Method: immunoSEQ multiplex PCR; TCRdb's copy keeps in-frame clones and lacks some. The table lists under 700,000 clones, around 95% of them singletons.

The sequenced material came from naive CD8+ T cells sorted from blood. This receptor was taken from a woman aged 25 to 45 in good health. The J gene is TRBJ1-5, the V gene TRBV27; D gene unclear. CDR3 DNA sequence: TGTGCCAGCAGTTCCCAGGTTAGCAATCAGCCCCAGCATTTT. Protein: CASSSQVSNQPQHF.